The source of this T cell receptor (beta chain) is a study of beta chain features in type 1 diabetes. Findings and caveats of the study: Type 1 diabetes patients had moderately but significantly shorter TCRB CDR3s in all four CD4+ subsets.

This clone was detected only a few times. Its antigen is currently unknown. V lost 3 bases and J 2 bases, leaving 6 bases between the germline ends. The CDR3 loop spans 12 amino acids. In germline, CDR1 is SGHRS, CDR2 YFSETQ. The study reverse transcribed the entire isolated RNA, so it sequenced expressed TCRB transcripts. Method: immunoSEQ multiplex PCR; TCRdb's copy keeps in-frame clones and lacks some. The data contain around 110,000 clones, roughly 15% of them seen just once; the ten biggest clones take up about 2.5%. The specimen sequenced was central memory CD4+ T cells from blood. This receptor was taken from a man aged 25-45 years with type 1 diabetes. The genes are TRBV5-1 and TRBJ2-7; D not resolved. This chain's CDR3 is CASSSVPYEQYF. The DNA of the CDR3 is TGCGCCAGCAGCTCGGTCCCCTACGAGCAGTACTTC.